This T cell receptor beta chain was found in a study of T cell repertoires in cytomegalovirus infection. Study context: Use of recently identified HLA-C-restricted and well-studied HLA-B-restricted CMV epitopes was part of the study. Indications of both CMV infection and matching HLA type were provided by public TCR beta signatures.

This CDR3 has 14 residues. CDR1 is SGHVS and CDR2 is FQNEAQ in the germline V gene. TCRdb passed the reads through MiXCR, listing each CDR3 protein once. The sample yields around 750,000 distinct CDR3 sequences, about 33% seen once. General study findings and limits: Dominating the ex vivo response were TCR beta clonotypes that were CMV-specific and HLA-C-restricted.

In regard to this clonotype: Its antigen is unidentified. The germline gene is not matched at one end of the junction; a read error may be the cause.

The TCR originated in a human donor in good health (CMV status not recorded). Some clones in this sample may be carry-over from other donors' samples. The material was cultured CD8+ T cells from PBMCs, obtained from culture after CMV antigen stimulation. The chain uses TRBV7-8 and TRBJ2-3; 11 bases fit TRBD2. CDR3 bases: TGTGTCAGCAGCATACTAGCGGGGGCAGATACGCAGTATTTT. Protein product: CVSSILAGADTQYF.